The 7 T cell receptor beta chains below all came from one sample that was sequenced in a study of cytotoxic CD8 clonotypes in ibrutinib-treated CLL. Clones were read by immunoSEQ multiplex PCR, and TCRdb kept only the in-frame ones, dropping some. Of about 310,000 clones in the sample, around four fifths were seen once. The source material was PBMCs, sampled before ibrutinib treatment. Receptors were obtained from a human donor with chronic lymphocytic leukemia.

The chain carries TRBV28 and TRBJ1-5; D remains ambiguous. The CDR3 covers 13 residues. In germline, CDR1 is MDHEN, CDR2 SYDVKM. The germline V and J ends were trimmed by 5 bases and 0 bases, with 5 bases remaining between them. The CDR3 loop is CASSGDSNQPQHF. Written as DNA, the CDR3 is TGTGCCAGCAGTGGTGATAGCAATCAGCCCCAGCATTTT.

Notes on this clone: Other DNA sequences from this sample encode an identical CDR3 as well. The V gene is TRBV18, the J gene TRBJ1-4; D is ambiguous. V was cut by 2 bases and J by 0 bases, with 4 bases left in between. Germline CDR1 KGHSH, CDR2 LQKENI. The CDR3 consists of 14 residues. The CDR3 loop is CASSPTATNEKLFF. The CDR3, as DNA: TGTGCCAGCTCACCAACTGCAACTAATGAAAAACTGTTTTTT. The whole variable domain, remainder taken from reference TRBV18 and TRBJ1-4, is NAGVMQNPRHLVRRRGQEARLRCSPMKGHSHVYWYRQLPEEGLKFMVYLQKENIIDESGMPKERFSAEFPKEGPSILRIQQVVRGDSAAYFCASSPTATNEKLFFGSGTQLSVL.

The V and J genes are TRBV9 and TRBJ2-7; D may match TRBD1 or TRBD2 (5 bases each). V shed 2 bases and J shed 5 bases, with 17 bases lying between them. CDR1 and CDR2 from the germline V gene are SGDLS and YYNGEE. The CDR3 loop spans 15 amino acids. The DNA for the CDR3 is TGTGCCAGCAGCGTCTCCGGGGACCTGTCCGACGAGCAGTACTTC. Translating gives CASSVSGDLSDEQYF.

V gene TRBV28 combines with J gene TRBJ1-1, with 10 bases lining up with TRBD1. J gave up 3 bases and V 4 bases, and 2 bases lay outside the gene matches. CDR1 MDHEN and CDR2 SYDVKM come from the germline V gene. CDR3 length: 14 residues. This chain's CDR3 is CASSSGQGDTEAFF. For the CDR3, the DNA is TGTGCCAGCAGTTCAGGACAGGGGGACACTGAAGCTTTCTTT.

This clone has only a few counts. This CDR3 is CASSQSLGSEQYF. The DNA of the CDR3 is TGCGCCAGCAGCCAATCATTGGGATCCGAGCAGTACTTC. This chain joins TRBV4-1 and TRBJ2-7; D gene unclear. CDR1 and CDR2 from the germline V gene are MGHRA and YSYEKL. The V end lost 2 bases, the J end lost 6 bases, and 11 bases lay between the germline ends. This CDR3 has 13 residues.

The CDR3 loop is CASSERTGEITDTQYF. The CDR3 nucleotides are TGTGCCAGCAGTGAGAGGACCGGGGAAATCACAGATACGCAGTATTTT. The V call is TRBV27, the J call TRBJ2-3, with a weak D call TRBD2 (5 bases). Trimming took 5 bases from V and 2 from J, leaving 17 bases between them. In germline, CDR1 is MNHEY, CDR2 SMNVEV (reference sequence). This CDR3 has 16 residues.

The chain recombines TRBV25-1 with TRBJ2-2; 7 nucleotides line up with TRBD1. CDR1 and CDR2 (germline): MGHDK, SYGVNS. After removal of 4 bases from V and 5 bases from J, the junction contained 7 bases not matched to a gene. The CDR3 totals 15 residues. CDR3 coding DNA: TGTGCCAGCAGTGCCCCGGGACAGAGGACCGGGGAGCTGTTTTTT. This codes for CASSAPGQRTGELFF.